This TCR beta chain originates from a study of cytomegalovirus exposure and HLA in healthy donors. PCR amplification relied on 60 Vbeta primers (plus 13 Jbeta primers). Using immunoSEQ multiplex PCR, the repertoire was profiled, and TCRdb retains in-frame clones only, with some absent. The sample contains 150,000 to 180,000 clones, 74% of which appear only once. With 6 bases removed from V and 5 bases from J, the gap between germline ends came to 16 bases. Germline values: CDR1 SNHLY, CDR2 FYNNEI. The CDR3 totals 14 residues. This receptor was obtained from a man aged 30 to 45 in good health and CMV-seronegative. This chain links TRBV2 with TRBJ2-5; tentatively, D is TRBD1 (5 bases). The sample was PBMCs. CDR3: CASSKGHDGETQYF. CDR3 in DNA: TGTGCCAGCAGCAAAGGACACGACGGGGAGACCCAGTACTTC.